Following are 3 T cell receptor beta chains from one sample sequenced in a study of vaccination and CD4 T cells after COVID-19. Specified treatment: roughly 10-day PBMC culture with coronavirus spike peptide pools or control peptides (ViraFEST assay). At the Johns Hopkins FTIC core, DNA taken from cultured CD4+ T cells was sequenced by way of the Oncomine TCR Beta short-read assay. TCRdb reprocessed the PCR reads via MiXCR and lists one record per CDR3 protein. The sample carries under 25,000 distinct CDR3 sequences, 60% recorded once. For these TCRs, the target antigens are not known. The sample was CD4+ T cells from blood, cultured in vitro, taken after SARS-CoV-2 vaccination. Source of these receptors: a human donor who received a COVID-19 vaccine.

This rearrangement joins TRBV6-1 to TRBJ1-2, with 8 positions matching TRBD1. J was trimmed by 0 bases and V by 5 bases; bases with no gene match: 11. The germline V gene has CDR1 MNHNS and CDR2 SASEGT. There are 17 residues in the CDR3. The CDR3 DNA reads TGTGCCAGCAGTCGGACGACAGGGGCCCATACTAACTATGGCTACACCTTC. Its translation is CASSRTTGAHTNYGYTF.

The rearrangement links TRBV2 to TRBJ2-7, with a tentative D call TRBD1 (5 bases). V gave up 6 bases and J gave up 0 bases, with 12 bases separating them. Per germline, CDR1 SNHLY and CDR2 FYNNEI. This CDR3 has 14 residues. This CDR3 is CASRSRQHSYEQYF. Written as DNA, the CDR3 is TGTGCCAGCAGATCACGACAGCACTCCTACGAGCAGTACTTC. Combining the CDR3 with reference TRBV2 and TRBJ2-7 gives the whole variable domain EPEVTQTPSHQVTQMGQEVILRCVPISNHLYFYWYRQILGQKVEFLVSFYNNEISEKSEIFDDQFSVERPDGSNFTLKIRSTKLEDSAMYFCASRSRQHSYEQYFGPGTRLTVT.

V usage is TRBV30 and J usage is TRBJ2-3; the match to TRBD2 covers 8 bases. The CDR3 sequence is 16 residues long. Germline assignment: CDR1 GTSNPN and CDR2 SVGIG (reference sequence). J was trimmed by 0 bases and V by 0 bases; bases with no gene match: 5. The CDR3 coding sequence is TGTGCCTGGAGTGTTCGACTAGCGCCTAGCACAGATACGCAGTATTTT. It codes for CAWSVRLAPSTDTQYF.